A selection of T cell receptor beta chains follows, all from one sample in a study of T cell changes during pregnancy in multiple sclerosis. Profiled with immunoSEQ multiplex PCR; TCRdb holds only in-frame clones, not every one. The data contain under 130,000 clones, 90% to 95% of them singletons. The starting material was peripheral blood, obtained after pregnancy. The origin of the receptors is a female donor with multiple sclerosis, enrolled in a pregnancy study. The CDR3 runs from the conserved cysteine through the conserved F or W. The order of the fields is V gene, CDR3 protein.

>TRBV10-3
CATRGGDTTNEKLFF
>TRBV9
CASSVGGNAGNTIYF
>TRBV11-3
CASTGGLDTGELFF
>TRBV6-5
CASSYGDRGNSPLHF
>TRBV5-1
CASSFERGGGNYNEQFF
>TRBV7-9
CASSFIPTGGSGTDTQYF
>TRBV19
CASHRARKANEKLFF
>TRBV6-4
CASRDRENSPLHF
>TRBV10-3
CAISQGAILTEAFF
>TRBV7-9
CASSVDRAVNTQYF
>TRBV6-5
CASKSLGSEQFF
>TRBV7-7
CASSLVGRGQETQYF
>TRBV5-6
CASSLGGQGDSPLHF
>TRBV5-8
CASSLWTKRYEQYF
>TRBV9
CASSRGGGGATGELFF
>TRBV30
CAWSVPGTANTEAFF
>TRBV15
CATSRDPGGKKYEQYF
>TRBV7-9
CASSDSQGWYYEQYF
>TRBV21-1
CASSFRSGVLSSMGETQYF
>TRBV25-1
CASSEYGNRQLYPDTQYF
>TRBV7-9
CASSLARDRNEKLFF
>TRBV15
CATSRAPNIVPYF
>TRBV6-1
CASSPRDNEQFF
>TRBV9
CASSVGSGGALSGELFF
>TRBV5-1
CASSLAGGVAYEQYF
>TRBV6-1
CASIQGGKYNSPLHF
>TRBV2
CASSGGLVQETQYF
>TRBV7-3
CASSLNPAGQPHSGNTIYF
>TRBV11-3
CASSSLGQTTEAFF
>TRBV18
CASSPTFGTENGYTF